One sample yielded the 13 T cell receptor beta chains listed below, sequenced in a study of shared clonotypes between healthy human individuals. Here immunoSEQ multiplex PCR was the method, and the copy in TCRdb shows in-frame clones only, minus some. Among approximately 460,000 clones listed, over 60% were seen once. The source material was PBMCs. The receptors shown here come from a middle-aged woman in good health. Some clones in this sample may be carry-over from other donors' samples.

The chain recombines TRBV6-1 with TRBJ2-6; D remains ambiguous. Germline V CDR1 and CDR2: MNHNS, SASEGT. The CDR3 consists of 15 residues. Trimming left V 3 bases short and J 4 bases short, with 10 bases between. In DNA, the CDR3 is TGTGCCAGCAGTGATCGGGCACTAGGGGCCAACGTCCTGACTTTC. Its translation is CASSDRALGANVLTF.

This clone was seen many times. The genes are TRBV19 and TRBJ2-7; possibly TRBD2 for D (5 bases). The germline CDR1 and CDR2 sequences are LNHDA and SQIVND (reference sequence). The length of the CDR3 is 14 residues. Trimming took off 7 bases at V and 4 bases at J, with 17 bases between the two ends. This CDR3 reads CASKGSNGVYEQYF. In DNA form, the CDR3 reads TGTGCCAGTAAAGGATCGAACGGGGTGTACGAGCAGTACTTC.

V usage is TRBV30 and J usage is TRBJ2-1, with TRBD2 identical over 8 bases. CDR1 and CDR2 (germline): GTSNPN, SVGIG (reference sequence). With 0 bases clipped from V and 0 bases from J, the junction kept 13 bases outside the gene matches. The CDR3 is 19 amino acids. CDR3 sequence (DNA): TGTGCCTGGAGTGTACCCAAATTTCAGCGGGGGAGCTCCTACAATGAGCAGTTCTTC. Translation: CAWSVPKFQRGSSYNEQFF.

This clone has a handful of counts. The rearrangement uses TRBV29-1 and TRBJ2-7, with 9 bases fitting TRBD1. Germline V lookup: CDR1 SQVTM, CDR2 ANQGSEA. The CDR3 runs 14 residues. With V trimmed by 0 bases and J by 7 bases, 7 bases remained unmatched. Here the CDR3 DNA reads TGCAGCGTTGAAGACATTAACAGGGGGCGGGAGCAGTACTTC. It translates to CSVEDINRGREQYF.

This chain connects TRBV7-2 to TRBJ2-2; D might be TRBD1 (6 bases). Germline V CDR1 and CDR2: SGHTA, FQGNSA. This CDR3 contains 15 residues. The ends were cut back, 7 bases at V and 5 bases at J, with 17 bases in the middle. The CDR3 loop reads CASTSRGPETGELFF. The CDR3, as DNA: TGTGCCAGCACCTCCAGGGGCCCCGAGACCGGGGAGCTGTTTTTT. Looking up the rest from reference TRBV7-2 and TRBJ2-2 gives the full variable domain: GAGVSQSPSNKVTEKGKDVELRCDPISGHTALYWYRQSLGQGLEFLIYFQGNSAPDKSGLPSDRFSAERTGGSVSTLTIQRTQQEDSAVYLCASTSRGPETGELFFGEGSRLTVL.

J is TRBJ2-5 and V is TRBV30; possibly TRBD1 for D (6 bases). Deletions cut 2 bases from V and 2 bases from J, with 15 bases between. This CDR3 is built from 15 residues. The germline V gene encodes CDR1 GTSNPN and CDR2 SVGIG (reference sequence). The CDR3 DNA reads TGTGCCTGGAGTAACTTCAGGACAGCGCAAGAGACCCAGTACTTC. Translating gives CAWSNFRTAQETQYF. Supplemented by reference TRBV30 and TRBJ2-5, the full variable domain reads SQTIHQWPATLVQPVGSPLSLECTVEGTSNPNLYWYRQAAGRGLQLLFYSVGIGQISSEVPQNLSASRPQDRQFILSSKKLLLSDSGFYLCAWSNFRTAQETQYFGPGTRLLVL.

The chain couples TRBV11-2 to TRBJ2-2; D gene ambiguous. V shed 2 bases and J shed 0 bases, with 4 bases lying between them. The germline V gene encodes CDR1 SGHAT and CDR2 FQNNGV. This CDR3 region has 14 residues. Written as DNA, the CDR3 is TGTGCCAGCAGCTTAACCCCGAACACCGGGGAGCTGTTTTTT. Translating it yields CASSLTPNTGELFF.

This sequence joins TRBV7-8 and TRBJ1-1; D is unclear. CDR3 length equals 17 residues. V was pared by 0 bases and J by 4 bases, with 18 bases between. The germline V gene has CDR1 SGHVS and CDR2 FQNEAQ. This CDR3 reads CASSLARARRSVTEAFF. Written as DNA, the CDR3 is TGTGCCAGCAGCTTAGCAAGGGCCCGGAGGTCGGTCACTGAAGCTTTCTTT.

V is TRBV5-1 and J is TRBJ2-5; tentative D call: TRBD2 (7 bases). Deletions cut 4 bases from V and 5 bases from J, with 21 bases between. This CDR3 spans 16 amino acids. Germline lookup yields CDR1 SGHRS and CDR2 YFSETQ. The CDR3 reads CASSPEGRGPGETQYF. The CDR3 DNA reads TGCGCCAGCAGCCCCGAGGGGCGGGGGCCGGGGGAGACCCAGTACTTC.

This clone came up many times. J is TRBJ2-7 and V is TRBV6-5; the D gene could be TRBD1 or TRBD2 (5 bases each). V lost 4 bases to trimming and J lost 8 bases, with 15 bases between them. The germline gives CDR1 MNHEY, CDR2 SVGAGI. CDR3 length: 13 residues. This CDR3 is CASSSGPNHKQYF. DNA for the CDR3: TGTGCCAGCAGTTCGGGACCTAACCATAAGCAGTACTTC.

V and J are TRBV30 and TRBJ2-3; the match to TRBD2 covers 11 bases. The germline gives CDR1 GTSNPN, CDR2 SVGIG (reference sequence). V gave up 5 bases and J gave up 4 bases; unmatched junction bases: 11. This CDR3 is 16 amino acids long. In DNA form, the CDR3 reads TGTGCCTGGGGGAGGGAAACTAGCGGGAGATCAGATACGCAGTATTTT. This codes for CAWGRETSGRSDTQYF.

The chain is built from TRBV5-1 and TRBJ1-1; D is possibly TRBD1 (6 bases). This CDR3 comprises 17 residues. Trimming pared 2 bases from V and 0 bases from J, leaving 17 bases between. Germline V CDR1 and CDR2: SGHRS, YFSETQ. The CDR3 sequence: CASSFDDYRAMNTEAFF. DNA for the CDR3: TGCGCCAGCAGCTTTGATGATTACAGGGCGATGAACACTGAAGCTTTCTTT.

This clone was detected a few times. V is TRBV28 and J is TRBJ1-4; the D gene is possibly TRBD1 (5 bases). V lost 6 bases to trimming and J lost 5 bases, with 16 bases between them. Looked up from germline, CDR1 is MDHEN and CDR2 is SYDVKM. This CDR3 is built from 15 residues. The DNA for the CDR3 is TGTGCCAGCAGGCCCAACAGGTTAATCAATGAAAAACTGTTTTTT. Its translation is CASRPNRLINEKLFF.